The 32 T cell receptor beta chains given below trace back to one sample, sequenced in a study of blood T cells in healthy people across ages. Using a J-beta primer mix together with a sample-barcoded 5' primer, a second PCR was run for roughly 7 to 11 cycles. Via MiXCR, TCRdb re-called the 5' RACE reads, giving one row per CDR3 protein. In the table there are fewer than 600,000 distinct CDR3 sequences, about 27% of which are singletons. In addition, the sample was reused for a study of T cells of mothers and their children.

The specimen sequenced was blood. These receptors originate from a boy aged 2 to 9 in good health.

The rearrangement links TRBV9 to TRBJ1-3, with 7 bases fitting TRBD1. J was trimmed by 3 bases and V by 3 bases; bases with no gene match: 3. Germline V gene lookup returns CDR1 SGDLS and CDR2 YYNGEE. The CDR3 totals 14 residues. The CDR3 DNA is TGTGCCAGCAGCGCCGGGACAGTTGGAAACACCATATATTTT. Residues: CASSAGTVGNTIYF.

The rearrangement uses TRBV20-1 and TRBJ2-5, with 7 nucleotides matching TRBD2. Germline V gene sequence: CDR1 DFQATT, CDR2 SNEGSKA (reference sequence). The CDR3 is made up of 15 amino acids. Germline trimming cut 3 bases from V and 2 bases from J; bases unmatched to any gene: 9. In nucleotides, the CDR3 is TGCAGTGCTAGGAGCGGGACTAACGTACAAGAGACCCAGTACTTC. Translation: CSARSGTNVQETQYF.

CDR3 nucleotides: TGTGCCAGCAGTTCCACGGGAGATTGGTCGGGGGAGCAGTTCTTC. Its translation is CASSSTGDWSGEQFF. V gene TRBV6-6 combines with J gene TRBJ2-1, with a weak D call TRBD2 (6 bases). Per the germline V gene, CDR1 is MNHNY and CDR2 is SVGAGI (reference sequence). This CDR3 is 15 amino acids long. The V end was cut by 4 bases, the J end by 10 bases, with 20 bases between.

The chain carries TRBV30 and TRBJ2-5; 8 positions agree with TRBD1. The CDR3 runs to 14 residues. Germline lookup yields CDR1 GTSNPN and CDR2 SVGIG (reference sequence). With V trimmed by 3 bases and J by 4 bases, 7 bases remained unmatched. The CDR3 sequence is CAWSRGLRIETQYF. The CDR3 region has the DNA TGTGCCTGGAGCAGGGGGCTGAGGATAGAGACCCAGTACTTC.

This clonotype showed up just a few times. The V call is TRBV27, the J call TRBJ2-7; D gene ambiguous. V was shortened by 0 bases and J by 6 bases, with 9 bases between the two germline ends. This CDR3 has 13 residues. The germline V gene encodes CDR1 MNHEY and CDR2 SMNVEV (reference sequence). The CDR3 spells CASSLSSALEQYF. The CDR3 DNA is TGTGCCAGCAGTTTATCTTCCGCGCTCGAGCAGTACTTC.

This clonotype was observed a handful of times. The chain uses TRBV4-3 and TRBJ2-5, with 7 bases matching TRBD2. Germline V gene sequence: CDR1 LGHNA, CDR2 YSLEER. The J segment lost 6 bases and the V segment lost 2 bases, leaving 15 bases of the junction unmatched. There are 17 residues in the CDR3. CDR3 sequence (DNA): TGCGCCAGCAGCCAACCCCGGGGGGACCGGGAAAGGAAGACCCAGTACTTC. The encoded protein is CASSQPRGDRERKTQYF.

This clonotype was recorded a few times. This sequence joins TRBV4-1 and TRBJ1-2; 7 bases are shared with TRBD1. V was pared by 0 bases and J by 6 bases, with 7 bases of the junction left unmatched. The CDR3 is 15 amino acids. CDR1 and CDR2 from the germline V gene are MGHRA and YSYEKL. The CDR3 is CASSQDEQGSDGYTF. CDR3 nucleotides: TGCGCCAGCAGCCAAGATGAACAGGGGTCTGATGGCTACACCTTC.

This clonotype was detected a few times. The chain couples TRBV5-1 to TRBJ2-6; no clear D. V lost 4 bases, J lost 0 bases, and 11 bases lay in between. CDR1 is SGHRS, CDR2 YFSETQ, per germline. The length of the CDR3 is 16 residues. For the CDR3, the DNA is TGCGCCAGCAGCCCCTTCGACTTCTCTGGGGCCAACGTCCTGACTTTC. Translated: CASSPFDFSGANVLTF.

This clonotype was observed a handful of times. This chain joins TRBV13 and TRBJ2-1; TRBD2 might be the D (7 bases). With 5 bases removed from V and 3 bases from J, the gap between germline ends came to 14 bases. This CDR3 spans 15 amino acids. The V gene's germline CDR1 is PRHDT and CDR2 FYEKMQ (reference sequence). CDR3 protein: CASSGGGANYNEQFF. Written as DNA, the CDR3 is TGTGCCAGCAGCGGTGGGGGGGCCAACTACAATGAGCAGTTCTTC.

The chain combines TRBV9 with TRBJ2-6; D unclear. V lost 2 bases, J lost 4 bases, and 4 bases lay in between. The germline V gene has CDR1 SGDLS and CDR2 YYNGEE. The CDR3 loop spans 13 amino acids. The CDR3 reads CASSVTGANVLTF. The CDR3 DNA reads as TGTGCCAGCAGCGTGACGGGGGCCAACGTCCTGACTTTC.

The chain is built from TRBV6-2 or TRBV6-3 and TRBJ2-5; unclear D gene. Germline CDR1 is MNHEY and CDR2 is SVGEGT. The V end was cut by 2 bases, the J end by 1 base, with 14 bases between. CDR3 length: 16 amino acids. CDR3 loop: CASSYGPSLFQETQYF. The CDR3 DNA follows: TGTGCCAGCAGTTACGGCCCGTCCCTGTTCCAAGAGACCCAGTACTTC.

The CDR3 spells CSAELAGTYEQYF. The DNA for the CDR3 is TGCAGTGCGGAACTAGCGGGAACCTACGAGCAGTACTTC. The chain uses TRBV20-1 and TRBJ2-7, with 10 nucleotides matching TRBD2. V gave up 6 bases and J gave up 2 bases; unmatched junction bases: 4. CDR1 and CDR2 (germline): DFQATT, SNEGSKA (reference sequence). The length of the CDR3 is 13 residues.

J is TRBJ1-1 and V is TRBV7-2; D is uncertain. Germline V lookup: CDR1 SGHTA, CDR2 FQGNSA. There are 16 residues in the CDR3. Trimming shortened V by 7 bases and J by 1 base, and 19 bases separated the two germline ends. CDR3 sequence (DNA): TGTGCCAGCATCAAAGGTACCGGAAGCCCGAACACTGAAGCTTTCTTT. Amino acid sequence: CASIKGTGSPNTEAFF.

This clonotype was detected a few times. This rearrangement joins TRBV27 to TRBJ1-4; D is uncertain. In germline, CDR1 is MNHEY, CDR2 SMNVEV (reference sequence). V lost 2 bases to trimming and J lost 3 bases, with 10 bases between them. The CDR3 loop spans 15 amino acids. CDR3 region: CASSLRSAANEKLFF. The CDR3 DNA sequence: TGTGCCAGCAGTTTAAGATCGGCGGCTAATGAAAAACTGTTTTTT.

V usage is TRBV20-1 and J usage is TRBJ2-1; TRBD2 matches at 7 bases. V lost 5 bases to trimming and J lost 5 bases; unmatched junction nucleotides: 9. Germline-derived CDR1 and CDR2 are DFQATT and SNEGSKA (reference sequence). The CDR3 spans 14 residues. CDR3 nucleotide sequence: TGCAGTGCTCCCCGGGAGGTCAGAAACAATGAGCAGTTCTTC. Its translation is CSAPREVRNNEQFF.

The sample holds a few counts of this clonotype. The chain recombines TRBV27 with TRBJ2-6; D not certain. The CDR3 covers 14 residues. CDR1 MNHEY and CDR2 SMNVEV come from the germline V gene (reference sequence). Trimming pared 3 bases from V and 1 base from J, leaving 4 bases between. CDR3 sequence (DNA): TGTGCCAGCAGTTTTGAGTCTGGGGCCAACGTCCTGACTTTC. Protein product: CASSFESGANVLTF.

This clonotype was recorded many times. V gene TRBV21-1 combines with J gene TRBJ2-2; the table calls TRBD1, which could not be checked here. TRBV21-1 is a pseudogene segment. This CDR3 spans 14 amino acids. CDR3 in DNA: TGTGCCAGCAGTCCTAAGACAGGACACGGGGAGCTGTTTTTT. Its protein is CASSPKTGHGELFF.

V usage is TRBV5-1 and J usage is TRBJ2-5, with a weak D call TRBD2 (6 bases). The CDR3 extends over 16 amino acids. Germline lookup yields CDR1 SGHRS and CDR2 YFSETQ. V shed 0 bases and J shed 4 bases, with 16 bases lying between them. This CDR3 is CASSLGLSRGGETQYF. Here the CDR3 DNA reads TGCGCCAGCAGCTTGGGTCTTAGTCGGGGAGGAGAGACCCAGTACTTC. The entire variable domain, with the rest obtained from reference TRBV5-1 and TRBJ2-5, is as follows: KAGVTQTPRYLIKTRGQQVTLSCSPISGHRSVSWYQQTPGQGLQFLFEYFSETQRNKGNFPGRFSGRQFSNSRSEMNVSTLELGDSALYLCASSLGLSRGGETQYFGPGTRLLVL.

This clonotype has a count of ten or more. The chain combines TRBV12-3 or TRBV12-4 with TRBJ2-6; TRBD2 aligns across 7 bases. V dropped 6 bases and J dropped 0; count of bases not matched to a gene: 2. The CDR3 contains 15 residues. CDR3 nucleotides: TGTGCCAGCAGAGCGGGAAACTCTGGGGCCAACGTCCTGACTTTC. Its protein is CASRAGNSGANVLTF.

Only a few counts were recorded for this clonotype. The chain links TRBV5-5 to TRBJ2-3; 8 nucleotides line up with TRBD2. The germline V gene encodes CDR1 SGHKS and CDR2 YYEKEE (reference sequence). The CDR3 runs 16 residues. Trimming at V came to 4 bases and at J to 0 bases, leaving 7 bases not matched to a gene. For the CDR3, the DNA is TGTGCCAGCAGCCGCCGGGAGGGATCTAGCACAGATACGCAGTATTTT. It yields the protein CASSRREGSSTDTQYF.

The J gene is TRBJ2-3, the V gene TRBV20-1; D gene uncertain. CDR1 and CDR2 (germline): DFQATT, SNEGSKA (reference sequence). Trimming stripped 1 base from V and 2 bases from J, with 7 bases between. The CDR3 length is 13 residues. In nucleotides, the CDR3 is TGCAGTGCTAGAGTCGTTGCCACAGATACGCAGTATTTT. This encodes CSARVVATDTQYF.

This sequence joins TRBV7-9 and TRBJ2-1; 8 positions match TRBD1. The germline V gene encodes CDR1 SEHNR and CDR2 FQNEAQ (reference sequence). The V gene end was trimmed by 5 bases and the J gene end by 4 bases; junction bases not matched to a gene: 7. The CDR3 extends over 15 amino acids. CDR3 DNA sequence: TGTGCCAGCAGCCCCGACAGGGGTTTTTACAATGAGCAGTTCTTC. It translates to CASSPDRGFYNEQFF.

Only a few counts were recorded for this clonotype. V gene TRBV4-2 combines with J gene TRBJ2-5, with 12 bases that match TRBD2. The CDR3 is made up of 16 amino acids. From germline, CDR1 is LGHNA and CDR2 YNFKEQ. After removal of 1 base from V and 3 bases from J, the junction contained 3 bases not matched to a gene. The CDR3 region has the DNA TGTGCCAGCAGCCAAGGGACTAGCGGGGCCGAAGAGACCCAGTACTTC. The encoded protein is CASSQGTSGAEETQYF.

Ten or more counts support this clonotype. The gene calls are TRBV4-1 and TRBJ2-2; 8 bases agree with TRBD2. With V trimmed by 1 base and J by 5 bases, 3 bases remained unmatched. CDR1 and CDR2 (germline): MGHRA, YSYEKL. The CDR3 is made up of 15 amino acids. The CDR3 sequence: CASSQVASGTGELFF. DNA for the CDR3: TGCGCCAGCAGCCAAGTCGCTAGCGGGACCGGGGAGCTGTTTTTT.

This clonotype was counted a few times. The chain couples TRBV20-1 to TRBJ2-5; D is uncertain. V lost 8 bases to trimming and J lost 5 bases, with 18 bases between them. Germline lookup yields CDR1 DFQATT and CDR2 SNEGSKA (reference sequence). CDR3 length: 13 residues. This chain's CDR3 is CSTPGGFGETQYF. CDR3 bases: TGCAGTACTCCGGGCGGTTTCGGGGAGACCCAGTACTTC.

The chain employs TRBV10-3 and TRBJ2-5; TRBD2 might be the D (5 bases). The germline V gene has CDR1 ENHRY and CDR2 SYGVKD. The V gene lost 2 bases and the J gene lost 5 bases, with 12 bases spanning the gap. This CDR3 is built from 14 residues. CDR3 loop: CAISENSRGETQYF. For the CDR3, the DNA is TGTGCCATCAGTGAGAACAGCAGAGGGGAGACCCAGTACTTC.

The gene calls are TRBV27 and TRBJ2-7, with no clear D. The V end lost 0 bases, the J end lost 5 bases, and 8 bases lay between the germline ends. The CDR3 extends over 13 amino acids. Per germline, CDR1 MNHEY and CDR2 SMNVEV (reference sequence). The CDR3 is CASSLSNGHEQYF. CDR3 nucleotide sequence: TGTGCCAGCAGTTTATCGAACGGGCACGAGCAGTACTTC.

V gene TRBV20-1 combines with J gene TRBJ2-5; D gene unclear. V was trimmed by 6 bases and J by 0 bases, leaving 8 bases between them. This CDR3 region has 12 residues. Germline lookup yields CDR1 DFQATT and CDR2 SNEGSKA (reference sequence). The CDR3 DNA sequence: TGCAGTGCCACAGACAACCAAGAGACCCAGTACTTC. It codes for CSATDNQETQYF.

The chain couples TRBV20-1 to TRBJ2-5, with D tentatively TRBD1 (5 bases). Trimming took 5 bases from V and 2 from J, leaving 9 bases between them. There are 12 residues in the CDR3. The germline gives CDR1 DFQATT, CDR2 SNEGSKA (reference sequence). The CDR3 region is CSALDIQETQYF. The CDR3 coding sequence is TGCAGTGCTCTGGACATTCAAGAGACCCAGTACTTC.

The chain is built from TRBV20-1 and TRBJ1-2; no reliable D call. V dropped 3 bases and J dropped 7 bases, with 12 bases sitting between them. The CDR3 has 12 residues. From germline, CDR1 is DFQATT and CDR2 SNEGSKA (reference sequence). CDR3 residues: CSASAGLTGYTF. The CDR3 DNA is TGCAGTGCTAGCGCGGGTCTCACTGGCTACACCTTC.

This chain links TRBV12-3 or TRBV12-4 with TRBJ2-6; D not certain. V lost 4 bases, J lost 4 bases, and 8 bases lay in between. CDR3 length equals 14 residues. The CDR3 DNA is TGTGCCAGCAGTTCCGTAACCGGGGCCAACGTCCTGACTTTC. Translation gives CASSSVTGANVLTF.

This clonotype has a count of ten or more. The genes are TRBV3-1 and TRBJ1-2, with D unclear. The germline V and J ends were trimmed by 5 bases and 4 bases, with 8 bases remaining between them. Germline-derived CDR1 and CDR2 are LGHDT and YNNKEL (reference sequence). The CDR3 runs 12 residues. CDR3: CASSSDAYGYTF. DNA of the CDR3: TGTGCCAGCAGCTCGGACGCCTATGGCTACACCTTC.